The 29 T cell receptor beta chains reported below all come from one sample, sequenced in a study of regulatory T cells in long-lasting Graves disease. Arm-PCR of CDR3 regions and iRepertoire HTBI primers were used to build TCR beta libraries. TCRdb ran MiXCR on the multiplex PCR reads and lists one entry per CDR3 protein. The sample has approximately 490,000 distinct CDR3 sequences; 15% to 20% are singletons. Specified time point: newly diagnosed GD, antithyroid drugs for less than 3 months. From RNA extracted from PBMCs, the TCR library was made. These data are also associated with another study on T cells in Graves' hyperthyroidism and ophthalmopathy.

The sample consisted of peripheral blood mononuclear cells (PBMCs), taken at new diagnosis, from a patient treated with antithyroid drugs. The receptors originated from a man in his forties with Graves disease.

This clonotype was picked up a small number of times. This chain joins TRBV5-5 and TRBJ2-3; no reliable D call. The CDR3 spans 15 residues. Trimming took off 6 bases at V and 0 bases at J, with 14 bases between the two ends. Germline CDR1 reads SGHKS; CDR2 reads YYEKEE (reference sequence). The CDR3, as DNA: TGTGCCAGCACTGCGTTCAGTTCTAGCACAGATACGCAGTATTTT. Amino acid sequence: CASTAFSSSTDTQYF.

V is TRBV25-1 and J is TRBJ2-2; 10 bases line up with TRBD2. The CDR3 is 17 amino acids. The germline CDR1 and CDR2 sequences are MGHDK and SYGVNS. The V gene end was trimmed by 5 bases and the J gene end by 1 base; junction bases not matched to a gene: 7. This CDR3 reads CASSFARLAGNTGELFF. For the CDR3, the DNA is TGTGCCAGCAGTTTCGCTCGACTAGCGGGGAACACCGGGGAGCTGTTTTTT.

This clonotype turned up a few times. V is TRBV28 and J is TRBJ2-3, with 9 bases fitting TRBD2. V shed 5 bases, J shed 2 bases, and the junction held 5 bases outside the gene matches. CDR3 size: 15 residues. CDR1 MDHEN and CDR2 SYDVKM come from the germline V gene. The CDR3 sequence: CASSGGTSITDTQYF. The CDR3 DNA reads as TGTGCCAGCAGTGGGGGGACTAGCATCACAGATACGCAGTATTTT.

This clonotype was seen only a few times. This sequence joins TRBV9 and TRBJ2-5; 11 bases are a match to TRBD2. Looked up from germline, CDR1 is SGDLS and CDR2 is YYNGEE. The CDR3 covers 16 residues. Germline trimming cut 3 bases from V and 5 bases from J; bases unmatched to any gene: 9. CDR3 in amino acids: CASSAHLAGGRETQYF. In nucleotides, the CDR3 is TGTGCCAGCAGCGCTCATCTAGCGGGAGGCCGGGAGACCCAGTACTTC.

This clonotype was recorded a few times. The chain recombines TRBV7-2 with TRBJ1-1, with unresolved D. This CDR3 has 11 amino acids. Trimming took 0 bases from V and 7 from J, leaving 3 bases between them. CDR1 is SGHTA and CDR2 is FQGNSA in the germline V gene. The CDR3 DNA reads TGTGCCAGCAGCTTAGCGTTTGAAGCTTTCTTT. It encodes CASSLAFEAFF.

Remarks on this clonotype: The junction does not match germline at one end; this may be a read error. V is TRBV7-8 and J is TRBJ1-1, with a tentative D call TRBD1 (5 bases). The CDR3 covers 12 residues. Per germline, CDR1 SGHVS and CDR2 FQNEAQ. The CDR3 here is CASSLGFQGAYF. The CDR3, as DNA: TGTGCCAGCAGCTTAGGGTTTCAGGGTGCCTACTTT.

This clonotype was detected many times. The chain is built from TRBV20-1 and TRBJ2-5; the D call may be TRBD1 or TRBD2 (5 bases each). Germline V gene data show CDR1 as DFQATT and CDR2 as SNEGSKA (reference sequence). The CDR3 totals 14 residues. V was trimmed by 4 bases and J by 6 bases, leaving 18 bases between them. The CDR3: CSAIVIFGAKTQYF. The CDR3 coding sequence is TGCAGTGCTATAGTCATTTTCGGGGCCAAGACCCAGTACTTC.

In this sample, this clonotype turned up many times. V is TRBV18 and J is TRBJ2-3, with TRBD2 identical over 11 bases. CDR3 length: 16 residues. Germline CDR1 and CDR2: KGHSH and LQKENI. The ends lost 5 bases at V and 2 bases at J; junction bases unmatched: 6. CDR3 bases: TGTGCCAGCTCAGCTCTAGCGGGAGGCACCACAGATACGCAGTATTTT. This codes for CASSALAGGTTDTQYF.

This clonotype was detected ten times or more. The chain carries TRBV25-1 and TRBJ2-1; 10 bases align to TRBD2. The ends lost 1 base at V and 5 bases at J; junction bases unmatched: 2. The CDR3 has 15 amino acids. Germline CDR1 and CDR2: MGHDK and SYGVNS. CDR3 in DNA: TGTGCCAGCAGTGAATTGGGGACTAGCGACAATGAGCAGTTCTTC. Its protein product is CASSELGTSDNEQFF.

This clonotype was seen many times. The CDR3: CASSFGGSGQETQYF. The CDR3 coding sequence is TGTGCCAGCAGCTTCGGCGGGAGTGGACAAGAGACCCAGTACTTC. The gene calls are TRBV11-2 and TRBJ2-5, with 7 bases aligning to TRBD2. The CDR3 totals 15 residues. The germline V gene encodes CDR1 SGHAT and CDR2 FQNNGV. V lost 3 bases, J lost 2 bases, and 6 bases stayed unmatched. The full variable domain, rest sourced from reference TRBV11-2 and TRBJ2-5, is EAGVAQSPRYKIIEKRQSVAFWCNPISGHATLYWYQQILGQGPKLLIQFQNNGVVDDSQLPKDRFSAERLKGVDSTLKIQPAKLEDSAVYLCASSFGGSGQETQYFGPGTRLLVL.

This clonotype was seen only a few times. This chain uses TRBV18 with TRBJ2-2, with 8 bases identical to TRBD2. Germline assignment: CDR1 KGHSH and CDR2 LQKENI. This CDR3 has 15 residues. V shed 5 bases, J shed 0 bases, and the junction held 2 bases outside the gene matches. This CDR3 reads CASSGSGTNTGELFF. CDR3 DNA: TGTGCCAGCTCAGGTAGCGGGACGAACACCGGGGAGCTGTTTTTT.

There are many counts of this clonotype. The chain has TRBV24-1 and TRBJ2-1; 12 bases match TRBD2. V dropped 3 bases and J dropped 5; count of bases not matched to a gene: 7. Germline V gives CDR1 KGHDR, CDR2 SFDVKD. The CDR3 is 17 amino acids. CDR3 loop: CATSDTRLAGVHNEQFF. The CDR3 nucleotides are TGTGCCACCAGTGATACCAGACTAGCGGGAGTTCACAATGAGCAGTTCTTC.

This clonotype has only a few counts. The chain carries TRBV5-1 and TRBJ2-3; D uncertain. The CDR3 contains 14 residues. Germline values: CDR1 SGHRS, CDR2 YFSETQ. V lost 4 bases, J lost 5 bases, and 14 bases lay in between. The CDR3, as DNA: TGCGCCAGCAGCCAACGGACCAAAGGAGATACGCAGTATTTT. Amino acids: CASSQRTKGDTQYF.

The chain is built from TRBV29-1 and TRBJ2-7, with 7 bases lining up with TRBD2. Germline CDR1 reads SQVTM; CDR2 reads ANQGSEA. The CDR3 is made up of 13 amino acids. J gave up 3 bases and V 2 bases, and 4 bases lay outside the gene matches. The CDR3 reads CSVETSEIYEQYF. In DNA form, the CDR3 reads TGCAGCGTTGAAACTAGCGAGATCTACGAGCAGTACTTC.

This clonotype was seen at least ten times. The CDR3 sequence is CASSPLVGSGNQPQHF. In DNA, the CDR3 is TGTGCCAGCAGTCCCCTAGTAGGGTCCGGCAATCAGCCCCAGCATTTT. The rearrangement joins TRBV28 to TRBJ1-5; D ambiguous. The V gene's germline CDR1 is MDHEN and CDR2 SYDVKM. The CDR3 contains 16 residues. With 5 bases removed from V and 2 bases from J, the gap between germline ends came to 16 bases.

The chain joins TRBV7-9 to TRBJ2-1; 15 bases map to TRBD2. V dropped 5 bases and J dropped 1; count of bases not matched to a gene: 3. Per the germline V gene, CDR1 is SEHNR and CDR2 is FQNEAQ (reference sequence). This CDR3 is built from 17 residues. In DNA form, the CDR3 reads TGTGCCAGCAGCGGACTAGCGGGAGGGTTATCCTACAATGAGCAGTTCTTC. It is translated as CASSGLAGGLSYNEQFF.

This clonotype was seen a handful of times. This chain connects TRBV12-3 or TRBV12-4 to TRBJ2-1; D gene unclear. CDR3 size: 11 residues. Between the trimmed V and J ends, which lost 6 bases and 10 bases, there was a span of 10 bases. In DNA form, the CDR3 reads TGTGCCAGCAGCAAGACCCACGAGCAGTTCTTC. This encodes CASSKTHEQFF.

This clonotype was observed a single time. The CDR3 here is CSAKTYNEQFF. DNA for the CDR3: TGCAGTGCCAAGACCTACAATGAGCAGTTCTTC. The chain has TRBV20-1 and TRBJ2-1; D remains unclear. Per germline, CDR1 DFQATT and CDR2 SNEGSKA (reference sequence). V lost 6 bases to trimming and J lost 2 bases, with 5 bases between them. The CDR3 length is 11 residues.

This clonotype occurred many times. This chain joins TRBV10-3 and TRBJ2-2; D gene uncertain. The CDR3 sequence is 15 residues long. Germline CDR1 and CDR2: ENHRY and SYGVKD. Between the trimmed V and J ends, which lost 0 bases and 1 base, there was a span of 6 bases. The CDR3 DNA reads as TGTGCCATCAGTGAGTCGATGCGGAACACCGGGGAGCTGTTTTTT. Its translation is CAISESMRNTGELFF.

There are many counts of this clonotype. V is TRBV28 and J is TRBJ2-7; 7 bases line up with TRBD1. Germline V gene sequence: CDR1 MDHEN, CDR2 SYDVKM. Germline trimming cut 6 bases from V and 3 bases from J; bases unmatched to any gene: 8. CDR3 length equals 14 residues. The CDR3 sequence: CASRTTGTGYEQYF. CDR3 coding DNA: TGTGCCAGCAGAACGACAGGGACGGGCTACGAGCAGTACTTC.

A note on this clonotype: One end of the junction does not line up with germline, which may come from a read error. V is TRBV7-2 and J is TRBJ1-4, with D maybe TRBD1 (6 bases). The CDR3 has 16 residues. Germline V gene lookup returns CDR1 SGHTA and CDR2 FQGNSA. The CDR3 bases are TGTGCCAGCAGCTTGAGGGGGGAGGGGTCGGATGAGAAACTGTTTTTT. Its translation: CASSLRGEGSDEKLFF.

This clonotype was picked up many times. This chain joins TRBV12-3 or TRBV12-4 and TRBJ2-7; D unclear. The ends were cut back, 3 bases at V and 6 bases at J, with 12 bases in the middle. CDR3 length: 13 residues. CDR3 region: CASSLAQQTEQYF. The CDR3 DNA reads as TGTGCCAGCAGTTTGGCACAGCAGACCGAGCAGTACTTC.

This clonotype was found many times. The chain is built from TRBV9 and TRBJ2-5; 11 bases map to TRBD2. Germline values: CDR1 SGDLS, CDR2 YYNGEE. V lost 0 bases, J lost 6 bases, and 7 bases stayed unmatched. CDR3 length: 16 residues. Written as DNA, the CDR3 is TGTGCCAGCAGCGTAGGGGCGGCTAGCGGGAGGCAGACCCAGTACTTC. Its protein is CASSVGAASGRQTQYF.

This clonotype was counted at least ten times. V is TRBV24-1 and J is TRBJ2-5, with D possibly called TRBD1 or TRBD2 (6 bases each). V shed 2 bases and J shed 4 bases, with 10 bases lying between them. CDR3 size: 14 residues. Looked up from germline, CDR1 is KGHDR and CDR2 is SFDVKD. For the CDR3, the DNA is TGTGCCACCAGTGATTGGACAGCGGGAGAGACCCAGTACTTC. Protein product: CATSDWTAGETQYF.

This clonotype appeared many times. The rearrangement uses TRBV5-1 and TRBJ2-6; 7 nucleotides align to TRBD1. Germline V gives CDR1 SGHRS, CDR2 YFSETQ. The CDR3 runs 17 residues. The ends lost 4 bases at V and 1 base at J; junction bases unmatched: 8. The CDR3 sequence: CASSVAGGRSGANVLTF. Written as DNA, the CDR3 is TGCGCCAGCAGCGTGGCAGGGGGTAGGTCTGGGGCCAACGTCCTGACTTTC.

The rearrangement links TRBV9 to TRBJ2-2; 10 bases agree with TRBD1. CDR3 length: 15 amino acids. V trimming: 6 bases; J trimming: 2 bases; junction bases outside the gene matches: 4. Germline CDR1 reads SGDLS; CDR2 reads YYNGEE. CDR3 protein: CASTGDRGNTGELFF. In DNA, the CDR3 is TGTGCCAGCACCGGGGACAGGGGTAACACCGGGGAGCTGTTTTTT.

This CDR3 reads CASSLGHGNTIYF. The CDR3 region has the DNA TGCGCCAGCAGCTTGGGACACGGGAACACCATATATTTT. The gene calls are TRBV5-1 and TRBJ1-3; no clear D. Germline V gene data show CDR1 as SGHRS and CDR2 as YFSETQ. The CDR3 sequence is 13 residues long. Trimming took 0 bases from V and 7 from J, leaving 8 bases between them.

In this sample, this clonotype turned up many times. The V gene is TRBV7-2, the J gene TRBJ2-3; TRBD2 matches at 11 bases. The CDR3 runs 16 residues. The V segment lost 0 bases and the J segment 10 bases; nucleotides outside the gene matches: 9. Germline V gene lookup returns CDR1 SGHTA and CDR2 FQGNSA. The CDR3 is CASSLALSSGRPPQYF. CDR3 nucleotide sequence: TGTGCCAGCAGCTTAGCGCTGTCTAGCGGGAGGCCCCCGCAGTATTTT. Full variable domain (outside the CDR3, taken from reference TRBV7-2 and TRBJ2-3): GAGVSQSPSNKVTEKGKDVELRCDPISGHTALYWYRQSLGQGLEFLIYFQGNSAPDKSGLPSDRFSAERTGGSVSTLTIQRTQQEDSAVYLCASSLALSSGRPPQYFGPGTRLTVL.

The chain couples TRBV5-1 to TRBJ2-2; D is unclear. Trimming left V 0 bases short and J 7 bases short, with 7 bases between. The CDR3 spans 13 residues. In germline, CDR1 is SGHRS, CDR2 YFSETQ. The CDR3 sequence is CASSLANIGELFF. The DNA for the CDR3 is TGCGCCAGCAGCTTGGCCAATATCGGGGAGCTGTTTTTT.